This TCR beta chain was documented in a study of cytomegalovirus exposure and HLA in healthy donors. Study findings and constraints: One later analysis reportedly identified an Asian-associated ancestry cluster that showed fewer N-insertions than the approximately 700-donor mean.

As for this clone: Its antigen is as yet unknown.

Amplification used 60 Vbeta primers and 13 Jbeta primers. Profiled with immunoSEQ multiplex PCR; TCRdb holds only in-frame clones, not every one. In the table there are some 140,000 clones, 75% to 90% of which are singletons. The CDR3 totals 14 residues. CDR1 and CDR2 from the germline V gene are SGHRS and YFSETQ. Trimming removed 0 bases from V and 4 bases from J, with 10 bases in between. The material sequenced was PBMCs. The chain has TRBV5-1 and TRBJ2-5; possible D gene TRBD2, 6 bases. This TCR was sampled from a man aged 35-49 years in good health and CMV-seronegative. CDR3 nucleotide sequence: TGCGCCAGCAGCTTGGGGGCGGGGAGAGAGACCCAGTACTTC. This translates into CASSLGAGRETQYF.